The 32 T cell receptor beta chains reported below all come from one sample, sequenced in a study of cytomegalovirus exposure and HLA in healthy donors. The PCR ran on 60 Vbeta and 13 Jbeta primers. Clones were sequenced by immunoSEQ multiplex PCR, and TCRdb holds only the in-frame ones, with some missing. The data show around 63,000 clones, just under 80% seen once. Specimen: PBMCs. These receptor sequences come from a man in his forties in good health and CMV-seronegative.

The table lists this clone with a few counts. The J gene is TRBJ1-5, the V gene TRBV4-1; D perhaps matches TRBD1 (5 bases). The CDR3 has 18 residues. CDR1 and CDR2 (germline): MGHRA, YSYEKL. Trimming took off 0 bases at V and 5 bases at J, with 20 bases between the two ends. The CDR3 here is CASSQESLDVEGHQPQHF. The CDR3, as DNA: TGCGCCAGCAGCCAAGAAAGTTTAGACGTGGAGGGGCATCAGCCCCAGCATTTT.

The V call is TRBV5-1, the J call TRBJ2-1; D remains unclear. V lost 2 bases and J 8 bases, leaving 14 bases between the germline ends. The CDR3 is 14 amino acids. The germline gives CDR1 SGHRS, CDR2 YFSETQ. The chain's CDR3 is CASSFGGPFDEQFF. Here the CDR3 DNA reads TGCGCCAGCAGCTTTGGCGGTCCTTTCGATGAGCAGTTCTTC. The variable domain in full, with the rest retrieved from reference TRBV5-1 and TRBJ2-1, is KAGVTQTPRYLIKTRGQQVTLSCSPISGHRSVSWYQQTPGQGLQFLFEYFSETQRNKGNFPGRFSGRQFSNSRSEMNVSTLELGDSALYLCASSFGGPFDEQFFGPGTRLTVL.

The chain couples TRBV7-6 to TRBJ2-5; a weak D match, TRBD2 (5 bases). TRBJ2-7 matches the DNA end more closely, so the J call is doubtful. CDR1 is SGHVS, CDR2 FNYEAQ, per germline. This CDR3 spans 13 amino acids. The CDR3 sequence is CASSYSGSYEQYF. The CDR3 DNA reads TGTGCCAGCAGCTACAGCGGCTCCTACGAGCAGTACTTC.

This clone was counted between two and nine times. The chain uses TRBV6-1 and TRBJ2-7, with TRBD1 matching over 9 bases. Germline V gene sequence: CDR1 MNHNS, CDR2 SASEGT. V shed 4 bases and J 4 bases; nucleotides not matched to a gene: 5. This CDR3 has 14 residues. The CDR3 protein is CASSARDRAYEQYF. As DNA, the CDR3 is TGTGCCAGCAGTGCCCGGGACAGGGCGTACGAGCAGTACTTC.

This clone has only a few counts. The J gene is TRBJ1-4, the V gene TRBV5-1, with D possibly TRBD1 on 5 matching bases. Trimming took off 1 base at V and 13 bases at J, with 17 bases between the two ends. This CDR3 comprises 14 residues. Germline V gene data show CDR1 as SGHRS and CDR2 as YFSETQ. Here the CDR3 reads CASSLYPGTEGLFF. CDR3 coding DNA: TGCGCCAGCAGCTTGTACCCCGGGACTGAAGGACTGTTTTTT. The whole variable domain, remainder taken from reference TRBV5-1 and TRBJ1-4, is KAGVTQTPRYLIKTRGQQVTLSCSPISGHRSVSWYQQTPGQGLQFLFEYFSETQRNKGNFPGRFSGRQFSNSRSEMNVSTLELGDSALYLCASSLYPGTEGLFFGSGTQLSVL.

This chain uses TRBV6-5 with TRBJ2-7; TRBD1 is a possible D gene (5 bases). This CDR3 region has 14 residues. V shed 6 bases and J shed 2 bases, with 14 bases lying between them. The V gene's germline CDR1 is MNHEY and CDR2 SVGAGI. The CDR3 here is CASRGVGRAYEQYF. CDR3 bases: TGTGCCAGCAGGGGCGTGGGGCGAGCCTACGAGCAGTACTTC.

V is TRBV19 and J is TRBJ2-7; 10 bases are a match to TRBD1. The CDR3 is 15 amino acids. J was trimmed by 0 bases and V by 5 bases; bases with no gene match: 4. Germline V gene lookup returns CDR1 LNHDA and CDR2 SQIVND (reference sequence). The CDR3 region is CASSPGTGDSYEQYF. The CDR3 DNA reads TGTGCCAGTAGTCCCGGGACAGGGGACTCCTACGAGCAGTACTTC.

This rearrangement joins TRBV19 to TRBJ1-6; no firm D call. Germline V CDR1 and CDR2: LNHDA, SQIVND (reference sequence). The V end was cut by 7 bases, the J end by 0 bases, with 13 bases between. The CDR3 sequence is 16 residues long. In DNA form, the CDR3 reads TGTGCCAGTAACCCCGACCGGAGCTCCTATAATTCACCCCTCCACTTT. Translation gives CASNPDRSSYNSPLHF.

This rearrangement joins TRBV5-1 to TRBJ2-7, with TRBD2 as a possible D gene (6 bases). The CDR3 consists of 14 residues. Germline values: CDR1 SGHRS, CDR2 YFSETQ. Trimming cost V 0 bases and J 7 bases, with 14 bases left between them. The CDR3 here is CASSLGLSAGEQYF. In DNA form, the CDR3 reads TGCGCCAGCAGCTTGGGGCTCTCGGCGGGGGAGCAGTACTTC.

About this clone: This CDR3 is also generated by other DNA sequences in the sample. The J gene is TRBJ2-7, the V gene TRBV7-9; D call uncertain. Germline V CDR1 and CDR2: SEHNR, FQNEAQ (reference sequence). The CDR3 is 12 residues long. V lost 5 bases to trimming and J lost 0 bases, with 5 bases between them. CDR3 amino acids: CASSASSYEQYF. CDR3 in DNA: TGTGCCAGCAGCGCGAGCTCCTACGAGCAGTACTTC.

This chain joins TRBV4-1 and TRBJ2-1, with 9 bases that match TRBD2. This CDR3 comprises 17 residues. In germline, CDR1 is MGHRA, CDR2 YSYEKL. The J segment lost 4 bases and the V segment lost 1 base, leaving 8 bases of the junction unmatched. CDR3 protein: CASSQVGLAGIYNEQFF. The CDR3 DNA sequence: TGCGCCAGCAGCCAAGTCGGCCTAGCGGGGATATACAATGAGCAGTTCTTC.

The rearrangement uses TRBV18 and TRBJ2-7, with TRBD1 identical over 7 bases. This CDR3 has 15 amino acids. V gave up 2 bases and J gave up 6 bases; unmatched junction bases: 10. CDR1 KGHSH and CDR2 LQKENI come from the germline V gene. The CDR3 nucleotides read TGTGCCAGCTCACCAGCCGGTAGACAGGGACGCGAGCAGTACTTC. Translated, it gives CASSPAGRQGREQYF.

This clone has a single count. This chain connects TRBV5-1 to TRBJ2-7; TRBD1 matches 9 bases. V dropped 4 bases and J dropped 1; count of bases not matched to a gene: 6. The germline V gene encodes CDR1 SGHRS and CDR2 YFSETQ. The CDR3 sequence is 15 residues long. The CDR3 DNA sequence: TGCGCCAGCAGCAACGAAGGGACAGGGTCCTACGAGCAGTACTTC. Translation: CASSNEGTGSYEQYF.

The chain carries TRBV19 and TRBJ2-7, with 7 nucleotides matching TRBD1. Trimming took 6 bases from V and 0 from J; bases not matched to a gene: 11. Looked up from germline, CDR1 is LNHDA and CDR2 is SQIVND (reference sequence). There are 16 residues in the CDR3. Written as DNA, the CDR3 is TGTGCCAGTAGCCACAACAGGGGCCTAAGCTCCTACGAGCAGTACTTC. Encoded protein: CASSHNRGLSSYEQYF.

The chain has TRBV28 and TRBJ2-1, with 7 bases aligning to TRBD2. CDR1 is MDHEN, CDR2 SYDVKM, per germline. The CDR3 consists of 14 residues. V lost 3 bases and J lost 6; bases outside the gene matches: 5. Here the CDR3 reads CASSLGGSLNEQFF. CDR3 nucleotide sequence: TGTGCCAGCAGTTTGGGCGGGAGCCTCAATGAGCAGTTCTTC.

The chain carries TRBV28 and TRBJ2-3; 12 bases are shared with TRBD2. V lost 7 bases, J lost 14 bases, and 16 bases stayed unmatched. The germline V gene encodes CDR1 MDHEN and CDR2 SYDVKM. CDR3 size: 15 residues. The CDR3 DNA sequence: TGTGCCAGCACCATAGGCGGCGCTAGCGGGGGGGCGGCGTATTTT. This sequence encodes CASTIGGASGGAAYF.

The chain couples TRBV7-9 to TRBJ2-3; D might be TRBD2 (7 bases). Germline V lookup: CDR1 SEHNR, CDR2 FQNEAQ (reference sequence). This CDR3 region has 15 residues. The V end lost 0 bases, the J end lost 4 bases, and 11 bases lay between the germline ends. The chain's CDR3 is CASSLARGGSDTQYF. The CDR3, as DNA: TGTGCCAGCAGCTTAGCGCGCGGGGGCTCAGATACGCAGTATTTT.

J is TRBJ2-1 and V is TRBV7-6, with TRBD2 matching over 12 bases. From germline, CDR1 is SGHVS and CDR2 FNYEAQ. The CDR3 is 15 amino acids. The junction had 3 bases not matched to a gene; V was cut back by 1 base and J by 8 bases. The CDR3: CASSLGTSGIDEQFF. Here the CDR3 DNA reads TGTGCCAGCAGCTTAGGGACTAGCGGGATCGATGAGCAGTTCTTC.

The J gene is TRBJ1-2, the V gene TRBV7-2, with D tentatively TRBD1 (5 bases). The CDR3 length is 15 residues. Trimming took off 5 bases at V and 2 bases at J, with 15 bases between the two ends. The germline CDR1 and CDR2 sequences are SGHTA and FQGNSA. The CDR3 protein is CASSLNRIGNYGYTF. In DNA, the CDR3 is TGTGCCAGCAGCCTCAACAGGATCGGAAACTATGGCTACACCTTC. Full variable domain (remainder filled in from reference TRBV7-2 and TRBJ1-2): GAGVSQSPSNKVTEKGKDVELRCDPISGHTALYWYRQSLGQGLEFLIYFQGNSAPDKSGLPSDRFSAERTGGSVSTLTIQRTQQEDSAVYLCASSLNRIGNYGYTFGSGTRLTVV.

V usage is TRBV2 and J usage is TRBJ2-5; no clear D gene. V lost 4 bases and J lost 2, with 8 bases in between. The germline gives CDR1 SNHLY, CDR2 FYNNEI. This CDR3 has 13 residues. The CDR3 coding sequence is TGTGCCAGCAGTGGTATGCGGCAAGAGACCCAGTACTTC. This translates into CASSGMRQETQYF.

The V and J genes are TRBV20-1 and TRBJ1-2; D not resolved. Per the germline V gene, CDR1 is DFQATT and CDR2 is SNEGSKA (reference sequence). V gave up 4 bases and J gave up 6 bases, with 9 bases separating them. There are 11 residues in the CDR3. The chain's CDR3 is CSATLPNGYTF. The CDR3 nucleotides are TGCAGTGCTACCCTTCCTAATGGCTACACCTTC.

The sample holds one count of this clone. The rearrangement joins TRBV10-3 to TRBJ2-2, with TRBD2 matching 11 bases. The CDR3 loop spans 16 amino acids. CDR1 and CDR2 (germline): ENHRY, SYGVKD. V lost 5 bases and J lost 5; bases outside the gene matches: 7. The CDR3 here is CAISPWASGGTGELFF. Written as DNA, the CDR3 is TGTGCCATCAGTCCTTGGGCTAGCGGGGGGACCGGGGAGCTGTTTTTT.

The chain is built from TRBV18 and TRBJ1-1; D is ambiguous. The length of the CDR3 is 14 residues. Trimming removed 2 bases from V and 5 bases from J, with 12 bases in between. The germline V gene has CDR1 KGHSH and CDR2 LQKENI. DNA for the CDR3: TGTGCCAGCTCACCAGACCGCGCGGGGACTGAAGCTTTCTTT. The encoded protein is CASSPDRAGTEAFF.

The chain uses TRBV5-8 and TRBJ1-5, with D maybe TRBD1 (6 bases). The CDR3 totals 14 residues. The V and J ends lost 4 bases and 2 bases respectively, with 10 bases between them. Germline V gene lookup returns CDR1 SGHTS and CDR2 YDEGEE. The CDR3, as DNA: TGTGCCAGCAGCCTACGACAGGGCAATCAGCCCCAGCATTTT. Its protein is CASSLRQGNQPQHF.

The rearrangement uses TRBV7-9 and TRBJ1-1; 10 nucleotides align to TRBD1. Germline V gene sequence: CDR1 SEHNR, CDR2 FQNEAQ (reference sequence). V lost 5 bases, J lost 0 bases, and 12 bases stayed unmatched. The CDR3 has 18 amino acids. The CDR3, as DNA: TGTGCCAGCAGCCCCCCTTTGGACAGGGGGGCCTTGAACACTGAAGCTTTCTTT. This translates into CASSPPLDRGALNTEAFF.

The gene calls are TRBV27 and TRBJ2-1; 7 bases map to TRBD1. Germline loops: CDR1 MNHEY, CDR2 SMNVEV (reference sequence). V was pared by 3 bases and J by 5 bases, with 7 bases of the junction left unmatched. CDR3 length: 15 amino acids. This chain's CDR3 is CASSFGWDRDNEQFF. The CDR3 DNA reads as TGTGCCAGCAGTTTTGGTTGGGACAGAGACAATGAGCAGTTCTTC.

The chain recombines TRBV28 with TRBJ1-6, with 7 bases matching TRBD1. V shed 7 bases, J shed 8 bases, and the junction held 11 bases outside the gene matches. Per the germline V gene, CDR1 is MDHEN and CDR2 is SYDVKM. The CDR3 spans 15 residues. This CDR3 reads CASNTVRGPYSPLHF. The CDR3 nucleotides read TGTGCCAGCAACACCGTGAGGGGGCCGTATTCACCCCTCCACTTT.

The chain is built from TRBV5-8 and TRBJ1-5, with 8 bases aligning to TRBD1. The germline gives CDR1 SGHTS, CDR2 YDEGEE. With V trimmed by 4 bases and J by 7 bases, 4 bases remained unmatched. The CDR3 runs to 13 residues. The CDR3 region is CASSKDRVQPQHF. For the CDR3, the DNA is TGTGCCAGCAGCAAGGACAGGGTACAGCCCCAGCATTTT.

The J gene is TRBJ2-1, the V gene TRBV5-4; 8 positions agree with TRBD1. The germline CDR1 and CDR2 sequences are SGHNT and YYREEE (reference sequence). Unmatched junction bases numbered 7, after V lost 4 bases and J lost 4 bases. CDR3 length: 15 residues. The CDR3 loop reads CASSHQGALYNEQFF. Here the CDR3 DNA reads TGTGCCAGCAGCCACCAGGGGGCATTGTACAATGAGCAGTTCTTC. Based on the CDR3 plus reference TRBV5-4 and TRBJ2-1, the full variable domain is ETGVTQSPTHLIKTRGQQVTLRCSSQSGHNTVSWYQQALGQGPQFIFQYYREEENGRGNFPPRFSGLQFPNYSSELNVNALELDDSALYLCASSHQGALYNEQFFGPGTRLTVL.

The chain links TRBV5-1 to TRBJ2-3, with TRBD2 matching over 14 bases. The CDR3 is 18 amino acids. After removal of 4 bases from V and 2 bases from J, the junction contained 9 bases not matched to a gene. CDR1 and CDR2 (germline): SGHRS, YFSETQ. In DNA, the CDR3 is TGCGCCAGCAGCAACCCGGGACTAGCGGGGGCGACCACAGATACGCAGTATTTT. As protein: CASSNPGLAGATTDTQYF. The full variable domain, completed using reference TRBV5-1 and TRBJ2-3, is KAGVTQTPRYLIKTRGQQVTLSCSPISGHRSVSWYQQTPGQGLQFLFEYFSETQRNKGNFPGRFSGRQFSNSRSEMNVSTLELGDSALYLCASSNPGLAGATTDTQYFGPGTRLTVL.

The chain couples TRBV7-8 to TRBJ2-7; D is undetermined. Per the germline V gene, CDR1 is SGHVS and CDR2 is FQNEAQ. Trimming stripped 0 bases from V and 2 bases from J, with 5 bases between. The CDR3 covers 13 residues. The CDR3 DNA follows: TGTGCCAGCAGCTTAGCCCCAACCTACGAGCAGTACTTC. Translation: CASSLAPTYEQYF.

This rearrangement joins TRBV4-1 to TRBJ1-1, with D perhaps matching TRBD1 (5 bases). Germline CDR1 is MGHRA and CDR2 is YSYEKL. V lost 1 base and J 5 bases, leaving 14 bases between the germline ends. The CDR3 length is 15 residues. The CDR3 region is CASSQGAGRGTEAFF. The CDR3 DNA reads TGCGCCAGCAGCCAAGGTGCTGGGCGGGGGACTGAAGCTTTCTTT.